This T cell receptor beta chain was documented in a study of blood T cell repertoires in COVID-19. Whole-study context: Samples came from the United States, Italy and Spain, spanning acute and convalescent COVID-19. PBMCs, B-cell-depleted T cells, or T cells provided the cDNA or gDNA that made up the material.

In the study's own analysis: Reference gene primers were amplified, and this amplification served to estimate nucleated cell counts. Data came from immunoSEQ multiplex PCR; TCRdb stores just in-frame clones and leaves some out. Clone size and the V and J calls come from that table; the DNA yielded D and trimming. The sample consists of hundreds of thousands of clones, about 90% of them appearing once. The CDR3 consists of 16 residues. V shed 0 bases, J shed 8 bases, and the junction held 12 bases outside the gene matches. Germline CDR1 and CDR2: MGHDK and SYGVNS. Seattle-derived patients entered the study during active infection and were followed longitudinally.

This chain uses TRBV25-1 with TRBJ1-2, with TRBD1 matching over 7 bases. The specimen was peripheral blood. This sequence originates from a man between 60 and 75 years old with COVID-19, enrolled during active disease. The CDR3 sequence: CASSEYGPDRARGYTF. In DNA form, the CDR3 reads TGTGCCAGCAGTGAATACGGCCCCGACAGGGCCCGAGGCTACACCTTC.